A single sample is the source of the 13 T cell receptor beta chains below, sequenced in a study of blood T cell repertoires in COVID-19. The method was immunoSEQ multiplex PCR; TCRdb's version includes in-frame clones alone and lacks a portion of them. The table records around 130,000 clones, 84% of them present only once. What was sequenced was peripheral blood. These receptor sequences come from a woman aged 25 to 39 who had recovered from COVID-19.

V gene TRBV28 combines with J gene TRBJ1-1; TRBD1 is a possible D gene (6 bases). CDR1 and CDR2 (germline): MDHEN, SYDVKM. The CDR3 length is 14 residues. V lost 4 bases, J lost 1 base, and 10 bases lay in between. CDR3 loop: CASSSGARNTEAFF. In DNA form, the CDR3 reads TGTGCCAGCAGTTCAGGGGCGAGGAACACTGAAGCTTTCTTT.

The chain links TRBV6-5 to TRBJ1-2; 8 positions match TRBD1. The trim removed 6 bases at V and 3 bases at J, leaving 3 bases unmatched. The CDR3 totals 13 residues. Per the germline V gene, CDR1 is MNHEY and CDR2 is SVGAGI. CDR3 region: CASRRGQDYGYTF. CDR3 sequence (DNA): TGTGCCAGCAGACGGGGACAGGACTATGGCTACACCTTC.

The gene calls are TRBV5-6 and TRBJ2-2; D may be TRBD1 (5 bases). Per germline, CDR1 SGHDT and CDR2 YYEEEE. Trimming pared 2 bases from V and 1 base from J, leaving 6 bases between. The CDR3 runs to 14 residues. DNA for the CDR3: TGTGCCAGCAGCTTCGGACAGAACACCGGGGAGCTGTTTTTT. Its protein product is CASSFGQNTGELFF.

The rearrangement joins TRBV4-1 to TRBJ2-7; no definite D call. Deletions cut 0 bases from V and 1 base from J, with 10 bases between. This CDR3 has 15 residues. Germline CDR1 reads MGHRA; CDR2 reads YSYEKL. Here the CDR3 reads CASSQDLGSSYEQYF. The CDR3 DNA reads TGCGCCAGCAGCCAAGATCTGGGCAGTTCCTACGAGCAGTACTTC.

The rearrangement joins TRBV5-4 to TRBJ2-6; D may be TRBD1 (6 bases). From germline, CDR1 is SGHNT and CDR2 YYREEE (reference sequence). Trimming took 4 bases from V and 0 from J, leaving 8 bases between them. The CDR3 has 15 residues. CDR3 region: CASSTQGSGANVLTF. CDR3 coding DNA: TGTGCCAGCAGCACACAGGGCTCTGGGGCCAACGTCCTGACTTTC. The whole variable domain, filled in from reference TRBV5-4 and TRBJ2-6, reads ETGVTQSPTHLIKTRGQQVTLRCSSQSGHNTVSWYQQALGQGPQFIFQYYREEENGRGNFPPRFSGLQFPNYSSELNVNALELDDSALYLCASSTQGSGANVLTFGAGSRLTVL.

This clone was counted between two and nine times. The chain links TRBV27 to TRBJ1-6, with D unresolved. V lost 3 bases and J 10 bases, leaving 7 bases between the germline ends. The CDR3 contains 12 residues. Germline CDR1 and CDR2: MNHEY and SMNVEV (reference sequence). Here the CDR3 DNA reads TGTGCCAGCAGTTTCCCCCCATCACCCCTCCACTTT. This sequence encodes CASSFPPSPLHF.

The chain recombines TRBV6-6 with TRBJ1-3; possibly TRBD1 for D (6 bases). CDR1 is MNHNY, CDR2 SVGAGI, per germline (reference sequence). V lost 8 bases and J lost 1, with 9 bases in between. The length of the CDR3 is 13 residues. CDR3 loop: CASCQGSGNTIYF. In DNA, the CDR3 is TGTGCCAGCTGCCAGGGGTCTGGAAACACCATATATTTT.

The chain recombines TRBV24-1 with TRBJ2-3; 8 bases fit TRBD2. CDR3 size: 15 residues. CDR1 is KGHDR, CDR2 SFDVKD, per germline. The V and J ends lost 3 bases and 4 bases, in that order; junction bases with no gene match: 5. CDR3 region: CATSDPTSVADTQYF. CDR3 nucleotides: TGTGCCACCAGTGATCCGACTAGCGTAGCAGATACGCAGTATTTT.

The chain uses TRBV5-4 and TRBJ2-7, with 9 bases lining up with TRBD1. From germline, CDR1 is SGHNT and CDR2 YYREEE (reference sequence). V gave up 4 bases and J gave up 4 bases; unmatched junction bases: 9. The CDR3 has 15 amino acids. The CDR3 DNA reads TGTGCCAGCAGCAAATGGGACAGGGATAGTTACGAGCAGTACTTC. This translates into CASSKWDRDSYEQYF. The full variable domain, rest sourced from reference TRBV5-4 and TRBJ2-7, is ETGVTQSPTHLIKTRGQQVTLRCSSQSGHNTVSWYQQALGQGPQFIFQYYREEENGRGNFPPRFSGLQFPNYSSELNVNALELDDSALYLCASSKWDRDSYEQYFGPGTRLTVT.

The V gene is TRBV3-1 (or the pseudogene TRBV3-2), the J gene TRBJ2-1; TRBD2 is a possible D gene (6 bases). With 0 bases removed from V and 0 bases from J, the gap between germline ends came to 9 bases. Germline lookup yields CDR1 LGHDT and CDR2 YNNKEL (reference sequence). CDR3 length: 16 amino acids. CDR3 region: CASSQDREPSYNEQFF. The CDR3, as DNA: TGTGCCAGCAGCCAAGATCGGGAGCCCTCCTACAATGAGCAGTTCTTC.

This chain uses TRBV6-1 with TRBJ2-7; no firm D call. The CDR3 is made up of 11 amino acids. CDR1 and CDR2 from the germline V gene are MNHNS and SASEGT. The V end lost 0 bases, the J end lost 9 bases, and 6 bases lay between the germline ends. The CDR3 sequence is CASSEAVRQYF. The DNA for the CDR3 is TGTGCCAGCAGTGAAGCGGTCAGGCAGTACTTC.

The rearrangement links TRBV9 to TRBJ2-1; 10 bases map to TRBD2. The CDR3 extends over 18 amino acids. J was trimmed by 10 bases and V by 0 bases; bases with no gene match: 16. Germline V gene sequence: CDR1 SGDLS, CDR2 YYNGEE. In DNA form, the CDR3 reads TGTGCCAGCAGCGTAGAATCCCTAGCGGGAGCTCAGGGGGGGGAGCAGTTCTTC. This codes for CASSVESLAGAQGGEQFF. Filled out from reference TRBV9 and TRBJ2-1, the complete variable domain reads DSGVTQTPKHLITATGQRVTLRCSPRSGDLSVYWYQQSLDQGLQFLIQYYNGEERAKGNILERFSAQQFPDLHSELNLSSLELGDSALYFCASSVESLAGAQGGEQFFGPGTRLTVL.

The V and J genes are TRBV7-2 and TRBJ2-2; 7 bases line up with TRBD1. In germline, CDR1 is SGHTA, CDR2 FQGNSA. Losses at the gene ends were 5 bases for V and 4 bases for J; bases not matched to a gene: 7. The CDR3 sequence is 15 residues long. DNA of the CDR3: TGTGCCAGCAGCCGGGACAGCCCTTTCACCGGGGAGCTGTTTTTT. This sequence encodes CASSRDSPFTGELFF. The complete variable domain, with remaining parts taken from reference TRBV7-2 and TRBJ2-2, reads GAGVSQSPSNKVTEKGKDVELRCDPISGHTALYWYRQSLGQGLEFLIYFQGNSAPDKSGLPSDRFSAERTGGSVSTLTIQRTQQEDSAVYLCASSRDSPFTGELFFGEGSRLTVL.